This entry features one T cell receptor (beta chain) sequence. The antigen remains unidentified. Use of 60 Vbeta and 13 Jbeta primers characterized the PCR. Assay used: immunoSEQ multiplex PCR; TCRdb lists only in-frame clones, some missing. Of 100,000 to 150,000 clones listed, 70% to 85% were seen once; the top ten hold around 2%. This entry comes from a study of cytomegalovirus exposure and HLA in healthy donors. In the study overall: Sequencing of some 190 million T cells in an earlier analysis found approximately 120 million unique TCR beta sequences. The study, taken as a whole, reports: The presence/absence work took it that sequencing depth was about the same across donors. Owing to their indistinguishability, certain V segments, notably TRBV6-2 and TRBV6-3, were excluded. TCR beta sequences reportedly predicted most subjects' HLA-A and HLA-B alleles accurately.

CDR3 size: 14 residues. Germline V gene sequence: CDR1 SGHAT, CDR2 FQNNGV. Trimming cost V 5 bases and J 5 bases; bases outside gene matches: 3. Sequencing used PBMCs. J is TRBJ2-3 and V is TRBV11-2; TRBD1 matches 11 bases. This receptor was taken from a young man in good health and CMV-seronegative. CDR3 nucleotide sequence: TGTGCCAGCAGCCGGGACAGGGGGAGAGATACGCAGTATTTT. Protein: CASSRDRGRDTQYF. The full variable domain, completed using reference TRBV11-2 and TRBJ2-3, is EAGVAQSPRYKIIEKRQSVAFWCNPISGHATLYWYQQILGQGPKLLIQFQNNGVVDDSQLPKDRFSAERLKGVDSTLKIQPAKLEDSAVYLCASSRDRGRDTQYFGPGTRLTVL.